The 23 T cell receptor beta chains below all came from one sample that was sequenced in a study of shared clonotypes between healthy human individuals. Generated by immunoSEQ multiplex PCR, the TCRdb table keeps only in-frame clones and is missing some. The sample consists of approximately 510,000 clones, 70% to 80% of them appearing once. Sequencing input: PBMCs. The receptors originated from a woman between 35 and 50 years old in good health. Some clones in this sample may be carry-over from other donors' samples.

This clone came up a few times. The J gene is TRBJ1-1, the V gene TRBV30, with a tentative D call TRBD1 (6 bases). Looked up from germline, CDR1 is GTSNPN and CDR2 is SVGIG (reference sequence). This CDR3 has 13 residues. Trimming took off 8 bases at V and 0 bases at J, with 13 bases between the two ends. CDR3 DNA sequence: TGTGCCCGGAAGGGGGTGGTGAACACTGAAGCTTTCTTT. Amino acid sequence: CARKGVVNTEAFF.

The chain carries TRBV28 and TRBJ2-7; a weak D match, TRBD1 (5 bases). V was trimmed by 5 bases and J by 6 bases, leaving 17 bases between them. The CDR3 spans 14 residues. The V gene's germline CDR1 is MDHEN and CDR2 SYDVKM. CDR3 in amino acids: CASSIRQNAAEQYF. As DNA, the CDR3 is TGTGCCAGCAGTATCCGACAGAACGCCGCCGAGCAGTACTTC.

The chain links TRBV28 to TRBJ1-1; the D gene is possibly TRBD1 (5 bases). This CDR3 is built from 13 residues. Trimming pared 5 bases from V and 7 bases from J, leaving 14 bases between. Germline V gene sequence: CDR1 MDHEN, CDR2 SYDVKM. This CDR3 reads CASSPGGIGEAFF. CDR3 coding DNA: TGTGCCAGCAGTCCCGGGGGGATTGGTGAAGCTTTCTTT.

V is TRBV5-5 and J is TRBJ2-1; a possible D gene is TRBD2 (6 bases). Germline V gene lookup returns CDR1 SGHKS and CDR2 YYEKEE (reference sequence). V gave up 4 bases and J gave up 4 bases, with 9 bases separating them. The CDR3 runs to 13 residues. This CDR3 reads CASSLGLYNEQFF. The CDR3 DNA is TGTGCCAGCAGCCTAGGACTATACAATGAGCAGTTCTTC.

This sequence joins TRBV27 and TRBJ2-5, with 8 nucleotides matching TRBD1. CDR3 length: 15 amino acids. V was pared by 5 bases and J by 5 bases, with 10 bases of the junction left unmatched. Germline V gene lookup returns CDR1 MNHEY and CDR2 SMNVEV (reference sequence). The CDR3, as DNA: TGTGCCAGCAGTACCCGACAGGGGCTGGGGGAGACCCAGTACTTC. It encodes CASSTRQGLGETQYF.

The genes are TRBV7-3 and TRBJ2-2; D may be TRBD2 (5 bases). Trimming pared 5 bases from V and 2 bases from J, leaving 18 bases between. The V gene's germline CDR1 is SGHTA and CDR2 FQGTGA. The CDR3 extends over 17 amino acids. The CDR3 DNA reads as TGTGCCAGCAGCCGTGGGAAGTTAGCGACCAACACCGGGGAGCTGTTTTTT. Its translation is CASSRGKLATNTGELFF.

The rearrangement uses TRBV4-3 and TRBJ1-5, with a weak D call TRBD1 (5 bases). CDR1 and CDR2 from the germline V gene are LGHNA and YSLEER. CDR3 size: 17 residues. Trimming left V 1 base short and J 7 bases short, with 20 bases between. For the CDR3, the DNA is TGCGCCAGCAGCCAAGGAGTCAGCGGGGGTGGGCGACAGCCCCAGCATTTT. Protein product: CASSQGVSGGGRQPQHF.

This chain uses TRBV11-2 with TRBJ2-1; 12 bases match TRBD2. With V trimmed by 5 bases and J by 6 bases, 5 bases remained unmatched. This CDR3 region has 15 residues. The germline CDR1 and CDR2 sequences are SGHAT and FQNNGV. CDR3 protein: CASSQSGLAGNEQFF. In nucleotides, the CDR3 is TGTGCCAGCAGCCAATCGGGACTAGCGGGCAATGAGCAGTTCTTC.

With respect to this clone: Other DNA variants within this sample encode the same CDR3. V usage is TRBV5-1 and J usage is TRBJ2-7; 9 bases match TRBD1. In germline, CDR1 is SGHRS, CDR2 YFSETQ. V lost 0 bases, J lost 3 bases, and 1 base stayed unmatched. This CDR3 comprises 14 residues. The CDR3 is CASSLGQGVYEQYF. CDR3 bases: TGCGCCAGCAGCTTGGGACAGGGGGTCTACGAGCAGTACTTC.

V and J are TRBV15 and TRBJ2-5; a possible D gene is TRBD1 (6 bases). Trimming pared 0 bases from V and 3 bases from J, leaving 11 bases between. CDR3 length: 15 residues. Germline lookup yields CDR1 LNHNV and CDR2 YYDKDF (reference sequence). The CDR3 reads CATSRDLAGEETQYF. The CDR3 DNA follows: TGTGCCACCAGCAGAGATTTGGCAGGGGAAGAGACCCAGTACTTC. The full variable domain, with the rest looked up from reference TRBV15 and TRBJ2-5, is DAMVIQNPRYQVTQFGKPVTLSCSQTLNHNVMYWYQQKSSQAPKLLFHYYDKDFNNEADTPDNFQSRRPNTSFCFLDIRSPGLGDTAMYLCATSRDLAGEETQYFGPGTRLLVL.

This clone has only a few counts. The chain joins TRBV19 to TRBJ1-1; the D gene is possibly TRBD1 (5 bases). Germline-derived CDR1 and CDR2 are LNHDA and SQIVND (reference sequence). Trimming took 4 bases from V and 5 from J, leaving 14 bases between them. This CDR3 has 14 residues. CDR3 bases: TGTGCCAGTAGTAGACAGCGGGAAGTGACTGAAGCTTTCTTT. Amino acid sequence: CASSRQREVTEAFF.

The rearrangement links TRBV2 to TRBJ2-2, with 10 positions matching TRBD2. Germline V gene data show CDR1 as SNHLY and CDR2 as FYNNEI. The junction had 2 bases not matched to a gene; V was cut back by 7 bases and J by 3 bases. The CDR3 sequence is 14 residues long. In nucleotides, the CDR3 is TGTGCCAGCAAGACTAGCGGGTACACCGGGGAGCTGTTTTTT. Its translation: CASKTSGYTGELFF.

V gene TRBV6-5 combines with J gene TRBJ2-5; 7 bases align to TRBD1. The tail of the sequence fits TRBJ2-7 better, so the J call may be wrong. This CDR3 contains 14 residues. Germline assignment: CDR1 MNHEY and CDR2 SVGAGI. CDR3 DNA: TGTGCCAGCAGTTCAGGGGGACGAACCTACGAGCAGTACTTC. Translating it yields CASSSGGRTYEQYF.

The chain couples TRBV4-1 to TRBJ1-1, with a weak D call TRBD1 (5 bases). Trimming left V 4 bases short and J 3 bases short, with 15 bases between. The CDR3 loop spans 15 amino acids. Germline CDR1 is MGHRA and CDR2 is YSYEKL. The CDR3 DNA reads as TGCGCCAGCAGCCCTAGCCCCGGGGCCCACACTGAAGCTTTCTTT. Its translation: CASSPSPGAHTEAFF.

This clone was detected once. The chain links TRBV5-4 to TRBJ2-7, with 9 bases identical to TRBD2. CDR1 SGHNT and CDR2 YYREEE come from the germline V gene (reference sequence). After removal of 1 base from V and 3 bases from J, the junction contained 14 bases not matched to a gene. The CDR3 is 18 amino acids. The DNA for the CDR3 is TGTGCCAGCAGCTTGTGGGCCCCCGGGACTAGCCGGGGCTACGAGCAGTACTTC. This codes for CASSLWAPGTSRGYEQYF.

On this clone: A read error is possible here, since a much larger clone lies one base away. The chain employs TRBV30 and TRBJ1-4; D remains ambiguous. Trimming cost V 4 bases and J 5 bases, with 11 bases left between them. The CDR3 spans 13 residues. Germline values: CDR1 GTSNPN, CDR2 SVGIG (reference sequence). For the CDR3, the DNA is TGTGCCTGGAATCCCAACGGGAATGAAAAACTGTTTTTT. This translates into CAWNPNGNEKLFF.

The gene calls are TRBV6-4 and TRBJ1-1; 9 nucleotides line up with TRBD1. This CDR3 is built from 13 residues. Per the germline V gene, CDR1 is MRHNA and CDR2 is SNTAGT. With 6 bases clipped from V and 5 bases from J, the junction kept 4 bases outside the gene matches. The CDR3 region has the DNA TGTGCCAGCAGGGGACAGGGCCAGACTGAAGCTTTCTTT. It is translated as CASRGQGQTEAFF.

V usage is TRBV4-2 and J usage is TRBJ2-1; 10 positions agree with TRBD1. After removal of 4 bases from V and 9 bases from J, the junction contained 12 bases not matched to a gene. The CDR3 is 16 residues long. Germline CDR1 and CDR2: LGHNA and YNFKEQ. The CDR3 region is CASSRTGTGAMGEQFF. The CDR3 DNA reads as TGTGCCAGCAGCCGCACCGGGACAGGGGCTATGGGTGAGCAGTTCTTC.

This rearrangement joins TRBV18 to TRBJ1-1, with 7 positions matching TRBD1. With 5 bases clipped from V and 2 bases from J, the junction kept 8 bases outside the gene matches. The CDR3 is 15 residues long. Germline V gene sequence: CDR1 KGHSH, CDR2 LQKENI. CDR3 bases: TGTGCCAGCTCATTTCGACAGGGCGGCAACACTGAAGCTTTCTTT. This sequence encodes CASSFRQGGNTEAFF.

The chain uses TRBV7-9 and TRBJ2-2; the match to TRBD2 covers 7 bases. With V trimmed by 8 bases and J by 4 bases, 7 bases remained unmatched. The germline V gene encodes CDR1 SEHNR and CDR2 FQNEAQ (reference sequence). CDR3 length: 14 residues. The CDR3 bases are TGTGCCAGCCGGGGCGGGAGCACCACCGGGGAGCTGTTTTTT. Translated: CASRGGSTTGELFF. The complete variable domain, with remaining parts taken from reference TRBV7-9 and TRBJ2-2, reads DTGVSQNPRHKITKRGQNVTFRCDPISEHNRLYWYRQTLGQGPEFLTYFQNEAQLEKSRLLSDRFSAERPKGSFSTLEIQRTEQGDSAMYLCASRGGSTTGELFFGEGSRLTVL.

The V and J genes are TRBV6-5 and TRBJ2-1, with D uncertain. V lost 0 bases to trimming and J lost 14 bases, with 14 bases between them. This CDR3 has 13 residues. CDR1 is MNHEY and CDR2 is SVGAGI in the germline V gene. CDR3 in amino acids: CASSYSKGYWEFF. The CDR3 DNA sequence: TGTGCCAGCAGTTACTCGAAGGGCTATTGGGAGTTCTTC.

About this clone itself: This CDR3 is also generated by other DNA sequences in the sample. The chain carries TRBV28 and TRBJ1-5, with D tentatively TRBD1 (5 bases). This CDR3 comprises 14 residues. CDR1 and CDR2 from the germline V gene are MDHEN and SYDVKM. Trimming left V 6 bases short and J 2 bases short, with 11 bases between. Here the CDR3 reads CASRRGGGNQPQHF. The CDR3 DNA is TGTGCCAGCAGAAGGGGAGGGGGCAATCAGCCCCAGCATTTT.

This clone was seen only a few times. The gene calls are TRBV7-9 and TRBJ1-1; D is perhaps TRBD1 (5 bases). The CDR3 spans 14 residues. V was trimmed by 5 bases and J by 0 bases, leaving 10 bases between them. The germline gives CDR1 SEHNR, CDR2 FQNEAQ (reference sequence). The CDR3 bases are TGTGCCAGCAGCATCGACAGCTTGAACACTGAAGCTTTCTTT. It yields the protein CASSIDSLNTEAFF.